This T cell receptor (beta chain) was obtained from a study of OX40 agonist ivuxolimab in advanced cancers. Regarding the research as a whole: The costimulatory receptor OX40 (CD134) was targeted by ivuxolimab, a fully human IgG2 agonistic monoclonal antibody. Intravenous ivuxolimab was administered to patients every 2 weeks at six dose levels: 0.01, 0.1, 0.3, 1.5, 3 and 10 mg/kg. Among the approximately 54 dose-escalation patients, some 20 had hepatocellular carcinoma, 15 or so melanoma, 9 renal cell carcinoma and 9 head and neck cancer. The dose-escalation cohort was approximately 83% male with a mean age of approximately 60 years, ranging from 23 to 79. Patients were allowed to have had prior anti-PD-1, anti-PD-L1 or anti-CTLA-4 therapy, and 40% of the dose-escalation patients had been treated with checkpoint inhibitors. Three dose-escalation patients achieved partial responses, one with hepatocellular carcinoma and two with cutaneous melanoma. The purpose of peripheral TCRbeta sequencing was to test whether ivuxolimab changed TCR sequence diversity and led to clonal T-cell expansion. The monotherapy dose-escalation portion (N of about 50 patients) of the phase I ivuxolimab trial is reported in the paper. The study at large found these results: On average, CD8+ T cells showed more expanded clones than CD4+ T cells after ivuxolimab. The antigen specificity of the peripheral T cells that underwent clonal expansion was not determined. Low levels of normalized T-cell clonal expansion were also seen in some patients who did not respond. In partial responders in the 0.1-3.0 mg/kg groups, normalized peripheral clonal expansion was found to be among the lowest, especially among CD8+ T cells. At doses from 0.1 to 3.0 mg/kg, clonal expansion was seen in both CD4+ and CD8+ blood T cells between baseline and week 6.

For sequencing of the TCRbeta CDR3 region, genomic DNA was extracted from the sorted cells. The immunoSEQ Assay was used for sequencing of TCRbeta CDR3 regions. TCRdb's version of the immuneACCESS table is confined to in-frame rearrangements and falls short of the full clone set. An unresolved V gene accounts for under half of the shortfall where checked; the remainder is of unknown origin. This sample holds about 52,000 clones; 75% to 90% were observed only once. More than 13% of the sample is taken by the ten largest. The trial excluded patients who had a history of autoimmune disease or who were on systemic immunosuppression. Peripheral blood for TCR sequencing was collected from all dose cohorts at baseline, on cycle 4 day 1, and on cycle 7 day 1. The samples were drawn from a first-in-human, open-label, multicenter phase I dose-escalation trial of ivuxolimab. The trial enrolled adults with locally advanced or metastatic head and neck squamous cell, hepatocellular, melanoma or renal cell carcinoma. Before TCR sequencing, CD4+ T cells and CD8+ T cells from peripheral blood were sorted into separate populations.

According to the germline V gene, CDR1 reads LGHNT and CDR2 reads FRNRAP. Trimmed from V: 2 bases; trimmed from J: 2 bases; junction bases lacking a gene match: 9. Counted from cysteine to phenylalanine, this CDR3 has 18 amino acids. Kept here is only the CDR3 DNA, which spans 54 bases and is read in frame from base 1. As concerns this clone: What antigen it recognizes has not been identified. No per-base quality is available; no much larger clone lies one base away.

This TCR was sampled from an adult with an advanced solid tumor such as melanoma, head and neck, liver or kidney cancer. The source was CD4+ or CD8+ T cells sorted from blood, collected in a trial of the OX40 agonist ivuxolimab. The chain uses TRBV12-5 and TRBJ2-1, with 10 middle bases fitting TRBD2. The CDR3 reads CASGLPRIAGGTYNEQFF. The DNA is as follows: TGTGCTAGTGGTTTGCCGCGAATAGCGGGGGGTACCTACAATGAGCAGTTCTTC.